This T cell receptor beta chain is from a study of cytomegalovirus exposure and HLA in healthy donors (TCRdb year 2017). Describing the broader study: An earlier analysis of some 550 of the donors reported 250 to 350 Gb of sequence data and about 100 million unique TCR beta sequences from roughly 180 million T cells. An early release that covered about 600 HLA-typed donors contained approximately 300 gigabases of sequencing data and about 93 million unique TCR sequences. Among the roughly 390 genotyped donors, around 81% belonged to the genetic ancestry cluster associated with self-reported Caucasian donors. The study was designed to test whether signatures of past pathogen exposure could be identified by cataloging public T cell receptors. Using immunosequencing, the study profiled T cell repertoires from 500 to 800 subjects and related those repertoires to cytomegalovirus serostatus. Along with the roughly 700-subject first cohort, a separate validation cohort of more than 90 different subjects was used. The study combined high-throughput TCR immunosequencing, statistical association of individual TCRs with disease status, and machine learning to predict cytomegalovirus infection status. A later analysis re-examined previously published TCR beta repertoires from more than 550 donors and added high-resolution HLA genotyping to investigate patterns of TCR occurrence. The later analysis used no new phenotypic data to find candidate immune exposures, relying instead on TCR beta sequences and their occurrence across donors. To decide whether each TCR beta V gene segment behaved as functional or pseudogenic, an earlier analysis of approximately 590 of the donors relied on high-throughput TCR beta sequencing. Donor age, sex, ethnicity and CMV serostatus were collected together with the repertoire data. Genome-wide SNP genotypes for about 65% of the roughly 670 donors were used in a later genetic analysis, which treated that subset as a discovery cohort. Every discovery cohort repertoire had been produced on one sequencing platform. HLA typing covered class I and class II loci at four-digit resolution. Typing coverage varied by locus: roughly 620-640 donors for A, B, C, DRB1 and DQB1; roughly 500 for DQA1; over 600 for DPA1; under 490 for DPB1. Roughly 5 DR-DQ haplotypes were handled as single units for association and clustering, since linkage in the cohort was strong. Among 300 to 500 genotyped donors of the cohort, an average of around 240,000 unique TCR beta nucleotide sequences was sequenced per donor, of which roughly 18% were non-productive.

Overall results and qualifications from the work: In a later genetic analysis, a missense DCLRE1C variant was associated with V-gene and J-gene trimming of TCR beta chains, and the association was replicated in an independent cohort. In a later analysis, most CMV-associated TCR beta chains were found to appear HLA-restricted, with HLA associations seemingly driven largely by CMV exposure. CMV serostatus was the only immune exposure information available for the cohort. The cohort was sequenced for TCR beta chains only, and without alpha or paired-chain data the features that could be detected were limited. Because the 87-base-pair reads could not distinguish some IMGT-functional V segments, including TRBV6-2 and TRBV6-3, those segments were excluded. The presence/absence analyses assumed that sequencing depth was roughly uniform across donors, and that assumption may not be true. A cluster of highly shared sequence variants was judged likely to represent a technical artifact of the sequencing pipeline. A further reported finding was that TCR beta sequences accurately predicted the HLA-A and HLA-B alleles for most subjects in the first cohort. Correlated functional status among segregating V segments might reflect linkage disequilibrium, but an unknown experimental factor could not be ruled out. Because counts were too low, approximately 15 rarely observed V segments, including chromosome 9 orphons, were excluded from the earlier analysis of around 640 of the donors. The classifier was reported to diagnose cytomegalovirus status with high specificity and sensitivity in both the original and validation cohorts. Across donors, most TCR sequences were observed very rarely, whereas some public TCRs were present in many individuals. At a false discovery rate of 0.05, a later analysis linked 16,951 TCR beta sequences to specific HLA alleles. A later genetic analysis reported fewer N-insertions in productive TCRs among donors in an Asian-associated ancestry cluster than the approximately 670-donor mean. In a later analysis, HLA-associated TCR beta chains showed more clonal expansion and lower generation probabilities than non-associated chains that were equally common. Because HLA typing was missing for some donors at each locus, association tests included only the typed subset. The authors suggested that the approach could potentially be generalized to other disease states and immunological phenotypes. A total of roughly 160 TCR beta chains were listed by the study as associated with cytomegalovirus. A later analysis found that TCR association rates varied across HLA loci, with DRB1 alleles showing the most associated TCRs and HLA-C alleles the fewest. In a later analysis, several top co-occurrence clusters were reported to appear linked to parvovirus B19, influenza, CMV and Epstein-Barr virus. Strong co-occurrence of HLA alleles, especially DR and DQ, made assigning TCR associations to individual alleles difficult. In vitro tests confirmed that a few of the cytomegalovirus-associated TCR beta chains recognize cytomegalovirus antigens. Broadly in line with IMGT annotations, most TCR beta V segments showed up in productive rearrangements about 87% or about 30% of the time in an earlier analysis of 587 of the donors.

Libraries were constructed by the immunoSEQ multiplex PCR assay. The multiplex PCR relied on a mix of 60 forward primers for TCR Vbeta segments and 13 reverse primers for TCR Jbeta segments. A multiplex PCR assay on genomic DNA amplified the CDR3 region of rearranged TCR beta genes. The amplified TCR beta libraries were sequenced on the Illumina HiSeq System as 87-base-pair reads. In the authors' own workflow: A later analysis tallied roughly 78 million unique TCR beta chains across the 660 or so repertoires, and around 12 million of those chains were shared by two or more donors. Raw reads were error-corrected and collapsed into unique sequences with a nearest-neighbor algorithm that merged closely related sequences to remove PCR and sequencing errors. Alignment of CDR3 sequences to IMGT reference sequences was used to assign V, D and J gene segments. Each retained sequence needed at least a six-nucleotide match to both a V gene segment and a J gene segment. A rearrangement was called productive if the CDR3 had no stop codons and remained in frame with V and J, and every other rearrangement was called non-productive. Following IMGT convention, CDR3 was defined as the stretch from the second conserved V-encoded cysteine up to the conserved J-encoded phenylalanine. The earlier analysis of 587 of the donors excluded sequences that lacked an unambiguous match to a single V gene segment. In an earlier analysis of about 590 of the donors, a V segment was called functional when productive rearrangements were above 56.7%, and segregating when the standard deviation between donors exceeded 5%. To diagnose cytomegalovirus status from the catalog of TCR beta chain sequences, a statistical classification framework was built. V and J gene assignment, in a later analysis, came from comparing TCR nucleotide sequences with IMGT/GENE-DB human TR gene sequences. In a later analysis, CDR3 sequences and most-parsimonious VDJ recombination scenarios were assigned using the TCRdist pipeline. A later analysis defined each TCR beta chain by its CDR3 amino acid sequence plus V-gene family, and excluded reads lacking a unique V-gene family. To address suspected cross-contamination and a sequencing artifact, a later analysis removed approximately 590 highly shared, low-generation-probability nucleotide sequences. A later analysis calculated a clonal expansion index for each public chain from normalized within-repertoire ranks of inferred template counts. Generation probabilities in a later analysis came from a VDJ recombination model fitted to out-of-frame rearrangements, and those results were checked against IGoR. A later analysis scored TCR-TCR, TCR-HLA and TCR-CMV co-occurrence with hypergeometric tests, applying a repertoire-size bias correction to TCR pairs. False discovery rates were estimated in a later analysis by permuting HLA or CMV assignments 20 times. In a later analysis, co-occurring TCRs were grouped using DBSCAN, and TCRdist sequence similarity was added for clustering within HLA-allele-positive subsets. Repertoires with fewer than 30,000 or more than 120,000 public chains were left out of co-occurrence clustering, as were four to six repertoires with anomalous nucleotide sharing. The source is immuneACCESS, and TCRdb retained only in-frame sequences with V and J called. Part of the clones is not carried over; for the studies checked, unresolved V genes explain less than half of this, and the remainder is unexplained. V and J calls plus clone size are reproduced from that table; the DNA served to infer D and trimming. This sample comprises 100,000 to 150,000 clones, about 78% of them detected only once. Around 3.7% of the sample is in the top ten clones.

Comment on this clone: No antigen is known for it. No much larger clone exists at a distance of one base, and base qualities are not known.

The cohort was made up of several hundred healthy bone marrow donors. Cohort members were all nominally healthy when sampled, although unrecorded immune exposures were likely present. The donor tested CMV seronegative, placing the donor among the roughly 340 seronegative members of the cohort. A peripheral blood sample was collected from each donor, and TCR beta sequencing was performed on peripheral blood mononuclear cells. The Qiagen DNeasy Blood Extraction Kit was used to extract genomic DNA from the blood cell samples. Including cysteine and phenylalanine, the CDR3 has 13 amino acids. Only the CDR3 part of the read is kept: 39 bases, read in frame from the first base. In the germline V gene (reference sequence), CDR1 corresponds to GTSNPN and CDR2 to SVGIG. The trim is 0 bases for V and 2 bases for J, with a gap of 7 bases between the germline ends.

Sequencing used PBMCs. The rearranged chain carries TRBV30 and TRBJ1-1; possibly the D gene is TRBD1, per 5 matching bases. The clonotype comes from a man aged 25-40 years in good health and CMV-seronegative. The DNA sequence reads TGTGCCTGGAGTGTAGGACACAACACTGAAGCTTTCTTT. This yields the protein CAWSVGHNTEAFF. Here the CDR3 is joined to the reference TRBV30 and TRBJ1-1 genes, and the full variable domain is: SQTIHQWPATLVQPVGSPLSLECTVEGTSNPNLYWYRQAAGRGLQLLFYSVGIGQISSEVPQNLSASRPQDRQFILSSKKLLLSDSGFYLCAWSVGHNTEAFFGQGTRLTVV.